Following are 4 T cell receptor beta chains from one sample sequenced in a study of T cell repertoires in cytomegalovirus infection. One entry per CDR3 protein results from TCRdb running MiXCR on the reads. The sample lists about 350,000 distinct CDR3 sequences, roughly 36% occurring once. Their cognate antigens are unknown. Sequenced material: cultured PBMCs, taken from culture after CMV antigen stimulation. The receptor source for this set is a human donor in good health (CMV status not recorded). Some clones in this sample may be carry-over from other donors' samples.

This clonotype was counted only a few times. The chain uses TRBV7-2 and TRBJ1-2; 7 nucleotides match TRBD1. V was clipped by 5 bases and J by 8 bases; unmatched bases: 11. The CDR3 loop spans 14 amino acids. The germline CDR1 and CDR2 sequences are SGHTA and FQGNSA. CDR3 amino acids: CASSVGTTGNGYTF. The DNA of the CDR3 is TGTGCCAGCAGCGTAGGGACGACAGGGAACGGCTACACCTTC.

The chain carries TRBV6-2 or TRBV6-3 and TRBJ2-1; D gene ambiguous. The CDR3 is 15 residues long. Deletions cut 5 bases from V and 6 bases from J, with 17 bases between. CDR1 is MNHEY, CDR2 SVGEGT, per germline. In nucleotides, the CDR3 is TGTGCCAGCAGTCGACCGTGGGCGAACGTCAATGAGCAGTTCTTC. Translation: CASSRPWANVNEQFF.

This clonotype has a handful of counts. This chain links TRBV2 with TRBJ1-3; D unresolved. Trimming shortened V by 10 bases and J by 0 bases, and 4 bases separated the two germline ends. The CDR3 contains 11 residues. From germline, CDR1 is SNHLY and CDR2 FYNNEI. The CDR3 is CATYSGNTIYF. In DNA, the CDR3 is TGTGCCACCTACTCTGGAAACACCATATATTTT.

The chain couples TRBV27 to TRBJ2-7; no definite D call. Trimming took 6 bases from V and 4 from J, leaving 13 bases between them. In germline, CDR1 is MNHEY, CDR2 SMNVEV (reference sequence). The CDR3 is 13 residues long. CDR3 loop: CASRLNDAYEQYF. The CDR3 DNA sequence: TGTGCCAGCAGGCTAAACGATGCGTACGAGCAGTACTTC.